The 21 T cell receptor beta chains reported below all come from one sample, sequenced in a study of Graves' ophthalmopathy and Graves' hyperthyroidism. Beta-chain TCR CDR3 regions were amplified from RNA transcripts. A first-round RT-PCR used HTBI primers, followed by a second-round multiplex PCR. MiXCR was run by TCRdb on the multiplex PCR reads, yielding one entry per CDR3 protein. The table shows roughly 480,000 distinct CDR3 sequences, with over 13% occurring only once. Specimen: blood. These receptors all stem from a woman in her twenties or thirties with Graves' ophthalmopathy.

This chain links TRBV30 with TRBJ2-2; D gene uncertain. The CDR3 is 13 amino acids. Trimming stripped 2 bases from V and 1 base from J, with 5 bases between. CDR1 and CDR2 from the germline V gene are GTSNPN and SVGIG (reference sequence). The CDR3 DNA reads TGTGCCTGGAGTAGCGAGAACACCGGGGAGCTGTTTTTT. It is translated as CAWSSENTGELFF.

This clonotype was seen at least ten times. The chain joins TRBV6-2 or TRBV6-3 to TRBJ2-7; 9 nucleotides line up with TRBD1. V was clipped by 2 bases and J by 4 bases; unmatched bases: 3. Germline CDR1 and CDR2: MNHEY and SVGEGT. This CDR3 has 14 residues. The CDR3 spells CASSYGDRVYEQYF. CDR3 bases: TGTGCCAGCAGTTACGGGGACAGGGTGTACGAGCAGTACTTC.

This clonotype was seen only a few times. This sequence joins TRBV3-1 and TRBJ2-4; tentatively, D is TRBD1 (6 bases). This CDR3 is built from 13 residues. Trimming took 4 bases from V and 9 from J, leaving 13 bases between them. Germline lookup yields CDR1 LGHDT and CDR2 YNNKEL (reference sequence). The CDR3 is CASSRTGYAIQYF. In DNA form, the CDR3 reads TGTGCCAGCAGCCGAACAGGGTATGCCATTCAGTACTTC.

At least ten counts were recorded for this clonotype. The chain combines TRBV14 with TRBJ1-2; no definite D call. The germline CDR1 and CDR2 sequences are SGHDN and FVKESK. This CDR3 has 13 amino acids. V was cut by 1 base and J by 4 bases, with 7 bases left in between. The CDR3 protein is CASSQGFRYGYTF. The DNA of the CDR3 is TGTGCCAGCAGCCAAGGGTTTCGCTATGGCTACACCTTC.

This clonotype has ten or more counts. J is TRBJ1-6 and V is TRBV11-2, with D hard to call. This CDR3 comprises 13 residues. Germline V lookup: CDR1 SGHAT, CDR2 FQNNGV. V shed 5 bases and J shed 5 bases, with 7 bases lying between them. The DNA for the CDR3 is TGTGCCAGCAGCCCACGGAATAATTCACCCCTCCACTTT. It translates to CASSPRNNSPLHF.

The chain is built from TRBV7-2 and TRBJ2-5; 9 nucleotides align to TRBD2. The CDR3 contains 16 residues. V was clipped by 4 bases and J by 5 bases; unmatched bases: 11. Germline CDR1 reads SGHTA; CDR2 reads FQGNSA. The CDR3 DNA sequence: TGTGCCAGCAGCTCCCGATCTAGCGGGATGAAGGAGACCCAGTACTTC. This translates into CASSSRSSGMKETQYF.

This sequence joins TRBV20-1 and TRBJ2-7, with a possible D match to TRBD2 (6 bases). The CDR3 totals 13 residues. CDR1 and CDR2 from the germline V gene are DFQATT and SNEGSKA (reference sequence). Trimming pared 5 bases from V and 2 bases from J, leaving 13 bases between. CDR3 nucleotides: TGCAGTGCTTTAGGCGGGGCAACCTACGAGCAGTACTTC. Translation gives CSALGGATYEQYF.

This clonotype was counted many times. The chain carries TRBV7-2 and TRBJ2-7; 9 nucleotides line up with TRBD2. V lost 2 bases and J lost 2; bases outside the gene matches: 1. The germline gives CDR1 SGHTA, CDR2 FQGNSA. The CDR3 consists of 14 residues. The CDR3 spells CASSLQRGAYEQYF. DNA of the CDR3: TGTGCCAGCAGCTTACAGCGGGGGGCCTACGAGCAGTACTTC.

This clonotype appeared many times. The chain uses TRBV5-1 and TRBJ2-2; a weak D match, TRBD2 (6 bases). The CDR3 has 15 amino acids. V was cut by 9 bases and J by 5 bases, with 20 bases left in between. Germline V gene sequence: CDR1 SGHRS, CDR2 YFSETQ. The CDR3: CATTLRDSRTGELFF. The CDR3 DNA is TGCGCCACGACTTTAAGGGACTCTAGAACCGGGGAGCTGTTTTTT. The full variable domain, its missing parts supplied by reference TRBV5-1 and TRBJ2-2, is KAGVTQTPRYLIKTRGQQVTLSCSPISGHRSVSWYQQTPGQGLQFLFEYFSETQRNKGNFPGRFSGRQFSNSRSEMNVSTLELGDSALYLCATTLRDSRTGELFFGEGSRLTVL.

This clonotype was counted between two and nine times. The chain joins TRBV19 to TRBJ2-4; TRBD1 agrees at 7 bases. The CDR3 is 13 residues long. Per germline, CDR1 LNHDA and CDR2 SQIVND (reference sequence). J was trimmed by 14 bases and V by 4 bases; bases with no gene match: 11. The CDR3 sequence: CASSSSVDRIKYF. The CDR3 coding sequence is TGTGCCAGTAGTAGCAGTGTGGACAGGATTAAGTACTTC.

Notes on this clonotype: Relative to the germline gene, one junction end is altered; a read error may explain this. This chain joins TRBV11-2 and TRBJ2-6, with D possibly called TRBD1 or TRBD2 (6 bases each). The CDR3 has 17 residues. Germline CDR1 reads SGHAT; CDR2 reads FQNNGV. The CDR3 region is CASSSILGRSGAYVLTF. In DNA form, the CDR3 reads TGTGCCAGCAGCTCAATTCTTGGCCGATCGGGGGCCTACGTCCTGACTTTC. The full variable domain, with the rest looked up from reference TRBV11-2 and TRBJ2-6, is EAGVAQSPRYKIIEKRQSVAFWCNPISGHATLYWYQQILGQGPKLLIQFQNNGVVDDSQLPKDRFSAERLKGVDSTLKIQPAKLEDSAVYLCASSSILGRSGAYVLTFGAGSRLTVL.

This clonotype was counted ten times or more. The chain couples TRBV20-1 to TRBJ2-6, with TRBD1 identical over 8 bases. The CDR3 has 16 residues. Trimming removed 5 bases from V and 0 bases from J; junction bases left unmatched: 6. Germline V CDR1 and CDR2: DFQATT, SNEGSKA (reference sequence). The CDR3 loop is CSASGQGYSGANVLTF. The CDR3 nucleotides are TGCAGTGCTTCCGGACAGGGCTACTCTGGGGCCAACGTCCTGACTTTC.

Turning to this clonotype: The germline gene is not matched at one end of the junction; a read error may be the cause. CDR3 residues: CASSEAVF. For the CDR3, the DNA is TGTGCCAGCAGTGAGGCAGTTTTT. V is TRBV2 and J is TRBJ1-1, with D hard to call. CDR1 and CDR2 (germline): SNHLY, FYNNEI. The CDR3 runs 8 residues.

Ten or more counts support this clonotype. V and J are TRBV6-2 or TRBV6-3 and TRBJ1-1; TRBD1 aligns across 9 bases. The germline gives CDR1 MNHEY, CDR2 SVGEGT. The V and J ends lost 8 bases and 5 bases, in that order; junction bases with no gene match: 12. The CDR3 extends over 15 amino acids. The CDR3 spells CASATTGGGRTEAFF. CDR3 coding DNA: TGTGCCAGCGCCACTACAGGGGGCGGGAGGACTGAAGCTTTCTTT.

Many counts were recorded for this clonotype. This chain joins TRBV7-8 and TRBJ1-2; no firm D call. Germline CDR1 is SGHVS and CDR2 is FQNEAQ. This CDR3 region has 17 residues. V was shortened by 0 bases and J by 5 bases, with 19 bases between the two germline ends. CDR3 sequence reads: CASSLAVTPTPRYGYTF. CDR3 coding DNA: TGTGCCAGCAGCTTAGCCGTTACCCCTACCCCGAGGTATGGCTACACCTTC.

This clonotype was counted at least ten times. The CDR3 protein is CASSRDISLTDTQYF. Written as DNA, the CDR3 is TGTGCCAGCAGCCGGGACATCTCCCTCACAGATACGCAGTATTTT. This sequence joins TRBV6-1 and TRBJ2-3, with a tentative D call TRBD1 (6 bases). Germline V lookup: CDR1 MNHNS, CDR2 SASEGT. V was cut by 6 bases and J by 2 bases, with 15 bases left in between. CDR3 length: 15 residues.

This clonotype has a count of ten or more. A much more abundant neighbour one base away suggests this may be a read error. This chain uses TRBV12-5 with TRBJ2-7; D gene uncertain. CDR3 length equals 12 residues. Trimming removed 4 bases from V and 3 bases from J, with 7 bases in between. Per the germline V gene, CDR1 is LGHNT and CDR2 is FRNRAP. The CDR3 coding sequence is TGTGCTAGTGGTTCGGTCATCTACGAGCAGTACTTC. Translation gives CASGSVIYEQYF.

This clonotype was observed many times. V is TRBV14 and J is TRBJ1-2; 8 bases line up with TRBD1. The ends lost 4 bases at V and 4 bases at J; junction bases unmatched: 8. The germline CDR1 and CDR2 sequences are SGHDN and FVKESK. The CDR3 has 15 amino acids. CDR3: CASSRTGLVVYGYTF. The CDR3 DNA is TGTGCCAGCAGCCGGACAGGGCTAGTCGTCTATGGCTACACCTTC.

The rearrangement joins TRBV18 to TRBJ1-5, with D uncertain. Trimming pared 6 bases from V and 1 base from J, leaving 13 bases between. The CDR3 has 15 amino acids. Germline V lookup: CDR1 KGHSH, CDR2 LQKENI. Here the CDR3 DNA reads TGTGCCAGCTCGCCCTCTTGGGAGAGCAATCAGCCCCAGCATTTT. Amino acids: CASSPSWESNQPQHF.

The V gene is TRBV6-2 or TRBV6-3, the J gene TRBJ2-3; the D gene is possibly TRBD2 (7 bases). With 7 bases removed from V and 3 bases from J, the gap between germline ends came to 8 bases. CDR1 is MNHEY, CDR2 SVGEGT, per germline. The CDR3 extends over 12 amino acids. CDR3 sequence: CASKGGTDTQYF. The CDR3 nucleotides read TGTGCCAGCAAGGGGGGGACAGATACGCAGTATTTT.

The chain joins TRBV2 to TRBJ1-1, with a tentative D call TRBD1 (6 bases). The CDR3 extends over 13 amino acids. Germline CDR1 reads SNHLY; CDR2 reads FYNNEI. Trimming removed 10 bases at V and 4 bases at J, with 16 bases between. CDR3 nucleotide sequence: TGTGCCACCGCGCACAGGGAGGGCACTGAAGCTTTCTTT. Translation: CATAHREGTEAFF. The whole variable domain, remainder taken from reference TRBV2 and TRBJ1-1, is EPEVTQTPSHQVTQMGQEVILRCVPISNHLYFYWYRQILGQKVEFLVSFYNNEISEKSEIFDDQFSVERPDGSNFTLKIRSTKLEDSAMYFCATAHREGTEAFFGQGTRLTVV.